The subject of this entry is one T cell receptor (beta chain). Germline and junction disagree at one end, which may indicate a read error. The sample originates from a study of coeliac disease. TCRdb's copy holds only in-frame clones and misses some; the assay was immunoSEQ multiplex PCR. The repertoire holds some 2,400 clones, with roughly 64% as singletons. One frozen roughly 480,000-cell aliquot per fraction was sequenced. The sequence came from a woman in her sixties or seventies with celiac disease on a gluten-free diet. Sequencing was done on a sample of intraepithelial lymphocytes from the gut.

The CDR3 DNA reads as TGCGCCAGCAGCTTGGGCGCCGGTGGCCCGGGGGGAAGCACCATATATTTT. Protein: CASSLGAGGPGGSTIYF. The chain has TRBV5-1 and TRBJ1-3; tentative D call: TRBD1 (5 bases). CDR3 length: 17 amino acids. Looked up from germline, CDR1 is SGHRS and CDR2 is YFSETQ.